One and the same sample provided the 4 T cell receptor beta chains below, sequenced in a study of Ad26.COV2.S vaccination and SARS-CoV-2 variants. Using immunoSEQ multiplex PCR, the repertoire was profiled, and TCRdb retains in-frame clones only, with some absent. The sample holds roughly 510,000 clones, approximately 88% seen once. Treatment reported: around 19 received Ad26.COV2.S at low or high dose, single or two shots; 5 received placebo; per-sample allocation not given. Samples analyzed were those drawn on day 63 after the first vaccine or placebo injection. The source material was peripheral blood, sampled in a trial of Ad26.COV2.S vaccine versus placebo. The source of these receptors is a person aged 18-60 years who received the Ad26.COV2.S COVID-19 vaccine or a placebo.

This chain links TRBV12-2 with TRBJ2-7; TRBD1, the table's D call, lacks a check against the DNA. TRBV12-2 is designated a pseudogene. The CDR3 is 16 amino acids. The CDR3 DNA reads TGTGCAAGTCGCCTCAATAAGGGGGAGAGCTCCTACGAGCAGTACTTC. Translated: CASRLNKGESSYEQYF.

The gene calls are TRBV5-4 and TRBJ2-1; 9 bases line up with TRBD1. The CDR3 is 14 residues long. Germline loops: CDR1 SGHNT, CDR2 YYREEE (reference sequence). The junction had 4 bases not matched to a gene; V was cut back by 4 bases and J by 5 bases. Written as DNA, the CDR3 is TGTGCCAGCAGCGGAAGGACAGGGGACAATGAGCAGTTCTTC. This codes for CASSGRTGDNEQFF.

The chain joins TRBV19 to TRBJ2-7; 7 positions match TRBD1. Germline loops: CDR1 LNHDA, CDR2 SQIVND (reference sequence). This CDR3 has 13 residues. V lost 5 bases, J lost 5 bases, and 6 bases stayed unmatched. The CDR3 sequence is CASSVAGGNEQYF. CDR3 DNA: TGTGCCAGTAGTGTCGCAGGGGGTAACGAGCAGTACTTC.

V and J are TRBV7-9 and TRBJ1-6; possibly TRBD1 for D (5 bases). V was pared by 1 base and J by 7 bases, with 11 bases between. CDR3 size: 15 residues. The V gene's germline CDR1 is SEHNR and CDR2 FQNEAQ (reference sequence). CDR3 in DNA: TGTGCCAGCAGCTTAGAGCAGGGCCAAAATTCACCCCTCCACTTT. Amino acid sequence: CASSLEQGQNSPLHF. Full variable domain (remainder filled in from reference TRBV7-9 and TRBJ1-6): DTGVSQNPRHKITKRGQNVTFRCDPISEHNRLYWYRQTLGQGPEFLTYFQNEAQLEKSRLLSDRFSAERPKGSFSTLEIQRTEQGDSAMYLCASSLEQGQNSPLHFGNGTRLTVT.